This T cell receptor beta chain originates from a study of T cells expressing NK-cell markers. Making the TCR beta cDNA relied on 5'RACE template switching with UMIs. TCRdb re-called the 5' RACE reads and gives one entry per CDR3 protein, without DNA. This repertoire includes 300,000 to 500,000 distinct CDR3 sequences. Per the germline V gene, CDR1 is MNHEY and CDR2 is SVGAGI. The length of the CDR3 is 14 residues. V usage is TRBV6-5 and J usage is TRBJ1-2. The sequenced sample consisted of blood T cells: a sorted CD56 or NKG2C T cell subset, CD4+ or CD8+ T cells, or bulk PBMC T cells (not recorded which). This TCR derives from a woman between 50 and 59 years old in good health. CDR3 amino acids: CASSYAAGRYGYTF.